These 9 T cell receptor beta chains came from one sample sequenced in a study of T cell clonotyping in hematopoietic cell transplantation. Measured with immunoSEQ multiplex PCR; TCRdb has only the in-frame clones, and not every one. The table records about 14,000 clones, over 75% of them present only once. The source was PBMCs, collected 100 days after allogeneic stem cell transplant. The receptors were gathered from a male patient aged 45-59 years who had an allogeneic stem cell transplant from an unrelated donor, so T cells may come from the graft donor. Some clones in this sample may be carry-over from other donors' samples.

CDR3 protein: CSAYRGEKLFF. As DNA, the CDR3 is TGCAGTGCCTACAGGGGTGAAAAACTGTTTTTT. The J gene is TRBJ1-4, the V gene TRBV20-1, with TRBD1 matching 7 bases. The length of the CDR3 is 11 residues. The germline gives CDR1 DFQATT, CDR2 SNEGSKA (reference sequence). J gave up 7 bases and V 6 bases, and 2 bases lay outside the gene matches.

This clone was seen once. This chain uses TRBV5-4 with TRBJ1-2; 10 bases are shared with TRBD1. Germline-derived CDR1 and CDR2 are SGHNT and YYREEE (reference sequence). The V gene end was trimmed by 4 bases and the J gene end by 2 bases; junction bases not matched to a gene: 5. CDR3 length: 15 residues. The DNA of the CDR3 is TGTGCCAGCAGCGTCCCGGACAGGGGGAACTATGGCTACACCTTC. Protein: CASSVPDRGNYGYTF. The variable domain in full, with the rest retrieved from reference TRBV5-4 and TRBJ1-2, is ETGVTQSPTHLIKTRGQQVTLRCSSQSGHNTVSWYQQALGQGPQFIFQYYREEENGRGNFPPRFSGLQFPNYSSELNVNALELDDSALYLCASSVPDRGNYGYTFGSGTRLTVV.

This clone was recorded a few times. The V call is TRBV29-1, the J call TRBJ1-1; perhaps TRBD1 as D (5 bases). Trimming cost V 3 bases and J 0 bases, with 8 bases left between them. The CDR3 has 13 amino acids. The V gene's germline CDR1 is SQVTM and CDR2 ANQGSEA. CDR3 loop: CSVDGHVNTEAFF. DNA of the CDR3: TGCAGCGTTGATGGACACGTGAACACTGAAGCTTTCTTT. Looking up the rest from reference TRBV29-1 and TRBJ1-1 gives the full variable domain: SAVISQKPSRDICQRGTSLTIQCQVDSQVTMMFWYRQQPGQSLTLIATANQGSEATYESGFVIDKFPISRPNLTFSTLTVSNMSPEDSSIYLCSVDGHVNTEAFFGQGTRLTVV.

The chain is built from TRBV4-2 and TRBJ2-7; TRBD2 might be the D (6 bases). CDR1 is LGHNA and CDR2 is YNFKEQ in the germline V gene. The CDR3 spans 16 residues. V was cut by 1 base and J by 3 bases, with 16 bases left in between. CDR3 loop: CASSQVLGGAIYEQYF. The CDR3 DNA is TGTGCCAGCAGCCAAGTTTTAGGCGGGGCAATCTACGAGCAGTACTTC.

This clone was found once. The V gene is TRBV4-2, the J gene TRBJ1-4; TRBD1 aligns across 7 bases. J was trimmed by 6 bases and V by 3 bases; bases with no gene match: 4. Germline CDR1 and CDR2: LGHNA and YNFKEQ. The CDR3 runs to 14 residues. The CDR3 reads CASSHGQVDEKLFF. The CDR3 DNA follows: TGTGCCAGCAGCCACGGACAGGTGGATGAAAAACTGTTTTTT.

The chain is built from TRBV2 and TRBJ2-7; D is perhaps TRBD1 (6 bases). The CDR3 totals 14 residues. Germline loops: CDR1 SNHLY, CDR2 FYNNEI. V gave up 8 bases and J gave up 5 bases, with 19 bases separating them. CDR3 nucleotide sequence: TGTGCCAGCTCAGGAACCTACAGGGACAACGAGCAGTACTTC. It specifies CASSGTYRDNEQYF.

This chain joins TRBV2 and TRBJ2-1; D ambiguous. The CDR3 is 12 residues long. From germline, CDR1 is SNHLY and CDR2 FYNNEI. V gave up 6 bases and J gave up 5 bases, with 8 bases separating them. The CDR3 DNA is TGTGCCAGCAGCCGAATGGACAATGAGCAGTTCTTC. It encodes CASSRMDNEQFF. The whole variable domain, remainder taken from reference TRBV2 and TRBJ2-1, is EPEVTQTPSHQVTQMGQEVILRCVPISNHLYFYWYRQILGQKVEFLVSFYNNEISEKSEIFDDQFSVERPDGSNFTLKIRSTKLEDSAMYFCASSRMDNEQFFGPGTRLTVL.

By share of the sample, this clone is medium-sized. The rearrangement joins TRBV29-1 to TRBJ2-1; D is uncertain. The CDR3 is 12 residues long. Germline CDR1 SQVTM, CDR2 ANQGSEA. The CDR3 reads CRASTVIDEQFF. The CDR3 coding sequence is TGCAGAGCATCGACTGTTATCGATGAGCAGTTCTTC.

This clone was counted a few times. The CDR3 DNA reads TGTGCCAGTAGTTCGCCCCCCGGGGTAAGCGATCAGCCCCAGCATTTT. Its protein product is CASSSPPGVSDQPQHF. The chain carries TRBV19 and TRBJ1-5, with no clear D. In germline, CDR1 is LNHDA, CDR2 SQIVND (reference sequence). This CDR3 spans 16 amino acids. V was pared by 5 bases and J by 5 bases, with 19 bases between.